This TCR beta chain is from a study of OX40 agonist ivuxolimab in advanced cancers. About this clone itself: Its cognate antigen is unknown.

The CDR3 is 15 residues long. V was pared by 1 base and J by 7 bases, with 4 bases of the junction left unmatched. From germline, CDR1 is SGHTA and CDR2 FQGTGA. The protocol was immunoSEQ multiplex PCR, while the TCRdb copy is restricted to in-frame clones and leaves out a portion. The table shows about 100,000 clones, with approximately 90% occurring only once. Whole-study results and caveats: In general, CD8+ T cells held more expanded clones than CD4+ did, on average.

The clonotype originates from an adult with an advanced solid tumor such as melanoma, head and neck, liver or kidney cancer. The starting material was CD4+ or CD8+ T cells sorted from blood, obtained in a trial of the OX40 agonist ivuxolimab. The chain recombines TRBV7-3 with TRBJ2-1; 10 nucleotides match TRBD2. The CDR3 loop is CASSLRLAGQNEQFF. The DNA of the CDR3 is TGTGCCAGCAGCTTAAGACTAGCGGGCCAGAATGAGCAGTTCTTC.